The 11 T cell receptor beta chains presented below share a single source sample, sequenced in a study of cytomegalovirus exposure and HLA in healthy donors. Vbeta (60) and Jbeta (13) primers were used in the PCR. The method was immunoSEQ multiplex PCR; TCRdb's version includes in-frame clones alone and lacks a portion of them. The sample has roughly 110,000 clones; around two thirds are singletons. The source material was PBMCs. The receptors were sampled from a woman aged 40 to 55 in good health and CMV-seropositive.

V and J are TRBV19 and TRBJ1-1; tentative D call: TRBD1 (5 bases). Trimming took 5 bases from V and 0 from J, leaving 10 bases between them. Germline V gives CDR1 LNHDA, CDR2 SQIVND (reference sequence). CDR3 length equals 14 residues. CDR3 DNA sequence: TGTGCCAGTAGTTGGGGCCCGCTGAACACTGAAGCTTTCTTT. It encodes CASSWGPLNTEAFF.

The genes are TRBV10-3 and TRBJ1-2, with a possible D match to TRBD1 (5 bases). V lost 0 bases and J lost 8, with 13 bases in between. Germline CDR1 ENHRY, CDR2 SYGVKD. This CDR3 contains 14 residues. Here the CDR3 DNA reads TGTGCCATCAGTGAGTCTTCAGGGCTGCGGGGCTACACCTTC. It specifies CAISESSGLRGYTF.

The J gene is TRBJ1-1, the V gene TRBV11-2, with D uncertain. Germline V gene sequence: CDR1 SGHAT, CDR2 FQNNGV. Between the trimmed V and J ends, which lost 1 base and 8 bases, there was a span of 11 bases. This CDR3 spans 13 amino acids. The CDR3 is CASSLASTGEAFF. CDR3 bases: TGTGCCAGCAGCTTAGCATCAACGGGAGAAGCTTTCTTT.

The rearrangement links TRBV7-2 to TRBJ2-3; D is unclear. Trimming took 5 bases from V and 2 from J, leaving 11 bases between them. CDR1 and CDR2 (germline): SGHTA, FQGNSA. The CDR3 covers 14 residues. Written as DNA, the CDR3 is TGTGCCAGCAGCCCTAGTACGGTCACAGATACGCAGTATTTT. Encoded protein: CASSPSTVTDTQYF.

The chain combines TRBV6-6 with TRBJ2-3, with 8 bases aligning to TRBD1. CDR1 and CDR2 (germline): MNHNY, SVGAGI (reference sequence). This CDR3 is built from 14 residues. Losses at the gene ends were 7 bases for V and 3 bases for J; bases not matched to a gene: 6. The CDR3 protein is CASNLQGGTDTQYF. CDR3 DNA sequence: TGTGCCAGCAACTTACAGGGGGGTACAGATACGCAGTATTTT.

V and J are TRBV5-6 and TRBJ1-1; D remains unclear. V shed 7 bases and J shed 0 bases, with 10 bases lying between them. The CDR3 is made up of 13 amino acids. Germline CDR1 reads SGHDT; CDR2 reads YYEEEE. DNA for the CDR3: TGTGCCAGCTCGCCCCGGGTGAACACTGAAGCTTTCTTT. Translation gives CASSPRVNTEAFF. Using reference TRBV5-6 and TRBJ1-1 for the parts outside the CDR3, the full variable domain is DAGVTQSPTHLIKTRGQQVTLRCSPKSGHDTVSWYQQALGQGPQFIFQYYEEEERQRGNFPDRFSGHQFPNYSSELNVNALLLGDSALYLCASSPRVNTEAFFGQGTRLTVV.

The genes are TRBV19 and TRBJ1-1; D not resolved. This CDR3 spans 16 amino acids. The germline CDR1 and CDR2 sequences are LNHDA and SQIVND (reference sequence). Trimming took 3 bases from V and 10 from J, leaving 24 bases between them. CDR3 DNA sequence: TGTGCCAGTAGTATCCGCGGATGGCGGGGAGGATTTGGAGCTTTCTTT. Translating it yields CASSIRGWRGGFGAFF.

This chain joins TRBV7-2 and TRBJ1-2; TRBD1 matches 9 bases. Per germline, CDR1 SGHTA and CDR2 FQGNSA. The CDR3 runs 13 residues. V lost 6 bases to trimming and J lost 7 bases; unmatched junction nucleotides: 6. CDR3 sequence: CASRRDRVGGYTF. The CDR3 DNA sequence: TGTGCCAGCAGACGGGACAGGGTGGGTGGCTACACCTTC. The full variable domain, completed using reference TRBV7-2 and TRBJ1-2, is GAGVSQSPSNKVTEKGKDVELRCDPISGHTALYWYRQSLGQGLEFLIYFQGNSAPDKSGLPSDRFSAERTGGSVSTLTIQRTQQEDSAVYLCASRRDRVGGYTFGSGTRLTVV.

Comment on this clone: The same CDR3 is also encoded by other DNA sequences in this sample. The V call is TRBV5-4, the J call TRBJ2-3; TRBD1 matches at 9 bases. This CDR3 comprises 14 residues. Germline V CDR1 and CDR2: SGHNT, YYREEE (reference sequence). With 3 bases clipped from V and 4 bases from J, the junction kept 3 bases outside the gene matches. The CDR3 DNA reads TGTGCCAGCAGCTCGGGACAGGGTGCAGATACGCAGTATTTT. This codes for CASSSGQGADTQYF.

The chain links TRBV5-1 to TRBJ2-5, with a possible D match to TRBD2 (6 bases). The CDR3 is made up of 15 amino acids. Trimming left V 2 bases short and J 5 bases short, with 16 bases between. Per the germline V gene, CDR1 is SGHRS and CDR2 is YFSETQ. The CDR3 is CASSLEGLPAETQYF. Here the CDR3 DNA reads TGCGCCAGCAGCTTAGAGGGACTCCCAGCGGAGACCCAGTACTTC.

For the CDR3, the DNA is TGTGCCAGCAGTCGCGGGGCAGGGCCCCAGCATTTT. Its protein product is CASSRGAGPQHF. The chain couples TRBV27 to TRBJ1-5; tentative D call: TRBD1 (5 bases). Trimming left V 5 bases short and J 9 bases short, with 11 bases between. The CDR3 contains 12 residues. From germline, CDR1 is MNHEY and CDR2 SMNVEV (reference sequence).